This TCR beta chain was retrieved from a study of cytomegalovirus exposure and HLA in healthy donors. As to this clone: What it binds is unknown.

Researchers ran the PCR with 60 Vbeta and 13 Jbeta primers. Sequencing was performed with immunoSEQ multiplex PCR; in TCRdb, only in-frame clones are kept and a portion is missing. The repertoire holds over 200,000 clones, with more than 85% as singletons. The CDR3 spans 15 residues. Trimming pared 3 bases from V and 3 bases from J, leaving 11 bases between. The germline V gene has CDR1 MNHNS and CDR2 SASEGT. Overall study results and limits: Listed as cytomegalovirus-associated were about 160 TCR beta chains.

The receptor's source is a woman aged 18 to 35 in good health and CMV-seronegative. The gene calls are TRBV6-1 and TRBJ2-2, with D tentatively TRBD2 (6 bases). The sample comprised PBMCs. DNA for the CDR3: TGTGCCAGCAGTGAGACTAGTCCGGACACCGGGGAGCTGTTTTTT. Its protein product is CASSETSPDTGELFF.